This TCR beta chain was recorded in a study of T and B cells in COVID-19 patients. Study-level background: COVID-19 patients gave peripheral blood either during active infection or after recovery. Active-infection patients were older, median 67 years, than recovered patients, median roughly 37 years.

Blood genomic DNA input for TRB amplification was roughly 220-500 ng. Whole-study findings and limits: Patients with COVID-19 reportedly showed strongly skewed T cell receptor beta variable and joining gene usage.

Multiplex PCR with BIOMED2 TRB-A/B primer pools amplified TRB rearrangements. TCRdb re-called the multiplex PCR reads through MiXCR, storing one row per CDR3 protein. The repertoire consists of fewer than 10,000 distinct CDR3 sequences, with roughly 31% occurring once and the leading ten covering around a fifth. Looked up from germline, CDR1 is SGHRS and CDR2 is YFSETQ. This CDR3 is built from 16 residues. With 0 bases removed from V and 5 bases from J, the gap between germline ends came to 17 bases. This clonotype was detected a few times. The antigen is undetermined. Sequenced sample: blood. The genes are TRBV5-1 and TRBJ2-5; no firm D call. The TCR originated in a human donor who had recovered from COVID-19. The CDR3 bases are TGCGCCAGCAGCTTGGGGCCTTCTGACCCTGGGGAGACCCAGTACTTC. Encoded protein: CASSLGPSDPGETQYF.